One sample yielded the 26 T cell receptor beta chains listed below, sequenced in a study of response to subunit inactivated influenza vaccine. TCRdb re-derived calls from the RT-PCR reads in MiXCR, one entry per CDR3 protein. The table has about 700,000 distinct CDR3 sequences, approximately 14% seen once. The sequencing here drew on PBMCs from blood, taken around 14 days before vaccination. Every receptor here comes from a man aged 45-60 years who received an inactivated influenza vaccine.

This clonotype was found a few times. The rearrangement joins TRBV6-5 to TRBJ2-3, with 9 bases aligning to TRBD2. This CDR3 has 18 residues. The V gene's germline CDR1 is MNHEY and CDR2 SVGAGI. The trim removed 6 bases at V and 6 bases at J, leaving 19 bases unmatched. CDR3 nucleotide sequence: TGTGCCAGCAGCCTCTATCCTTCTTTCGCGGGGGGGGCGGATACGCAGTATTTT. Translation gives CASSLYPSFAGGADTQYF.

The chain is built from TRBV5-1 and TRBJ2-2; TRBD1 aligns across 8 bases. J lost 7 bases, V lost 0 bases, and 5 bases had no gene match. CDR1 is SGHRS, CDR2 YFSETQ, per germline. This CDR3 is 15 amino acids long. The CDR3 spells CASSLAGQDIGELFF. In DNA form, the CDR3 reads TGCGCCAGCAGCTTGGCGGGACAGGACATCGGGGAGCTGTTTTTT.

The chain is built from TRBV14 and TRBJ2-1; D not certain. The CDR3 totals 14 residues. In germline, CDR1 is SGHDN, CDR2 FVKESK. With 4 bases removed from V and 4 bases from J, the gap between germline ends came to 11 bases. As DNA, the CDR3 is TGTGCCAGCAGCCCCAGAAGGAATTACAATGAGCAGTTCTTC. Translating it yields CASSPRRNYNEQFF.

V and J are TRBV6-2 or TRBV6-3 and TRBJ2-7; D unresolved. V dropped 2 bases and J dropped 3 bases, with 8 bases sitting between them. Germline V CDR1 and CDR2: MNHEY, SVGEGT. CDR3 size: 13 residues. CDR3 in amino acids: CASSYGNFYEQYF. CDR3 DNA sequence: TGTGCCAGCAGTTACGGAAACTTCTACGAGCAGTACTTC.

This clonotype was seen a handful of times. This rearrangement joins TRBV28 to TRBJ2-7; TRBD1 matches 7 bases. Germline CDR1 reads MDHEN; CDR2 reads SYDVKM. The V gene end was trimmed by 4 bases and the J gene end by 5 bases; junction bases not matched to a gene: 11. The CDR3 covers 15 residues. CDR3 sequence: CASSSLDRSRDEQYF. CDR3 sequence (DNA): TGTGCCAGCAGTTCCTTGGACAGGTCTAGGGACGAGCAGTACTTC.

V is TRBV6-2 or TRBV6-3 and J is TRBJ2-1; TRBD2 matches 11 bases. From germline, CDR1 is MNHEY and CDR2 SVGEGT. The V and J ends lost 4 bases and 2 bases, in that order; junction bases with no gene match: 13. The CDR3 runs 19 residues. The DNA for the CDR3 is TGTGCCAGCAGTTCCACCCGTAGCGGGAGGGAGGGTGCCTACAATGAGCAGTTCTTC. Its protein product is CASSSTRSGREGAYNEQFF.

The genes are TRBV20-1 and TRBJ2-4; 9 bases fit TRBD2. The CDR3 contains 15 residues. Germline CDR1 reads DFQATT; CDR2 reads SNEGSKA (reference sequence). Trimming at V came to 7 bases and at J to 2 bases, leaving 9 bases not matched to a gene. The CDR3 DNA follows: TGCAGTGGGATGGGACTAGCTTCTACCAAAAACATTCAGTACTTC. Protein sequence: CSGMGLASTKNIQYF.

This clonotype has just a few counts. The chain combines TRBV10-3 with TRBJ2-7; 9 nucleotides line up with TRBD2. V lost 5 bases to trimming and J lost 2 bases; unmatched junction nucleotides: 4. The CDR3 runs to 14 residues. From germline, CDR1 is ENHRY and CDR2 SYGVKD. CDR3 bases: TGTGCCATCAGTTCAGCGGGGGGCCCCTACGAGCAGTACTTC. This codes for CAISSAGGPYEQYF.

In its sample, this clonotype was seen a few times. The rearrangement uses TRBV18 and TRBJ2-7; maybe TRBD1 (6 bases). Deletions cut 0 bases from V and 3 bases from J, with 18 bases between. Germline lookup yields CDR1 KGHSH and CDR2 LQKENI. CDR3 length equals 17 residues. CDR3: CASSPPIGGSAFYEQYF. The CDR3 bases are TGTGCCAGCTCACCACCGATAGGGGGTTCTGCATTCTACGAGCAGTACTTC.

The chain is built from TRBV27 and TRBJ2-7, with TRBD2 as a possible D gene (6 bases). CDR1 MNHEY and CDR2 SMNVEV come from the germline V gene (reference sequence). Between the trimmed V and J ends, which lost 8 bases and 8 bases, there was a span of 22 bases. The CDR3 consists of 14 residues. CDR3 region: CASASGGTPQKQYF. The CDR3 nucleotides read TGTGCCAGCGCATCCGGGGGTACGCCGCAAAAGCAGTACTTC.

The chain couples TRBV2 to TRBJ2-1; TRBD2 is a possible D gene (7 bases). V was cut by 8 bases and J by 6 bases, with 17 bases left in between. This CDR3 spans 14 amino acids. The germline V gene encodes CDR1 SNHLY and CDR2 FYNNEI. The CDR3 nucleotides read TGTGCCAGCCGGGGGCTAGCGGAGCGCAATGAGCAGTTCTTC. Protein product: CASRGLAERNEQFF.

The chain is built from TRBV3-1 and TRBJ1-1; D possibly corresponds to TRBD1 (5 bases). The CDR3 covers 15 residues. The germline V and J ends were trimmed by 0 bases and 11 bases, with 19 bases remaining between them. Germline-derived CDR1 and CDR2 are LGHDT and YNNKEL (reference sequence). The CDR3 protein is CASSQDGRGAFRAFF. DNA of the CDR3: TGTGCCAGCAGCCAAGATGGGAGAGGGGCGTTCCGGGCTTTCTTT.

The chain uses TRBV5-6 and TRBJ1-5, with 8 positions matching TRBD1. The CDR3 has 17 residues. Germline-derived CDR1 and CDR2 are SGHDT and YYEEEE. J gave up 3 bases and V 4 bases, and 12 bases lay outside the gene matches. CDR3 region: CASSRTGFTRANQPQHF. In DNA, the CDR3 is TGTGCCAGCAGCCGGACAGGGTTTACTAGGGCCAATCAGCCCCAGCATTTT.

This clonotype appeared a few times. The DNA of the CDR3 is TGCAGTGCTAGAGATGCAGTGAGTGGCTACGAGCAGTACTTC. Its protein product is CSARDAVSGYEQYF. V usage is TRBV20-1 and J usage is TRBJ2-7; D gene ambiguous. CDR1 is DFQATT and CDR2 is SNEGSKA in the germline V gene (reference sequence). V was trimmed by 0 bases and J by 3 bases, leaving 12 bases between them. CDR3 length equals 14 residues.

V is TRBV7-9 and J is TRBJ2-7; 12 nucleotides match TRBD1. Germline V gives CDR1 SEHNR, CDR2 FQNEAQ (reference sequence). J gave up 4 bases and V 5 bases, and 6 bases lay outside the gene matches. There are 15 residues in the CDR3. This CDR3 reads CASSPRDRGLYEQYF. CDR3 DNA: TGTGCCAGCAGCCCGCGGGACAGGGGGCTTTACGAGCAGTACTTC.

V gene TRBV11-2 combines with J gene TRBJ2-5, with D perhaps matching TRBD1 or TRBD2 (5 bases each). Trimming took off 6 bases at V and 7 bases at J, with 21 bases between the two ends. There are 15 residues in the CDR3. Germline V gene lookup returns CDR1 SGHAT and CDR2 FQNNGV. The DNA for the CDR3 is TGTGCCAGCAGTCAGACACCGGGACCGGCGGGGACCCAGTACTTC. It encodes CASSQTPGPAGTQYF.

The rearrangement joins TRBV4-2 to TRBJ2-2; weak D call: TRBD2 (6 bases). Germline-derived CDR1 and CDR2 are LGHNA and YNFKEQ. This CDR3 region has 17 residues. V lost 0 bases, J lost 5 bases, and 16 bases lay in between. The CDR3 DNA sequence: TGTGCCAGCAGCCAAGACGCCGGGGGTCTCAAGACCGGGGAGCTGTTTTTT. It specifies CASSQDAGGLKTGELFF.

In this sample, this clonotype turned up a few times. The chain carries TRBV5-1 and TRBJ2-3; 13 bases match TRBD2. The CDR3 length is 16 residues. The junction had 6 bases not matched to a gene; V was cut back by 4 bases and J by 4 bases. CDR1 is SGHRS and CDR2 is YFSETQ in the germline V gene. CDR3 sequence: CASSQLLAGGPDTQYF. In DNA, the CDR3 is TGCGCCAGCAGCCAATTACTAGCGGGGGGGCCAGATACGCAGTATTTT.

The chain employs TRBV28 and TRBJ1-2; TRBD1 might be the D (5 bases). V was cut by 3 bases and J by 5 bases, with 16 bases left in between. The CDR3 covers 15 residues. Germline CDR1 and CDR2: MDHEN and SYDVKM. The CDR3 loop reads CASSFWGGTSYGYTF. The CDR3 coding sequence is TGTGCCAGCAGTTTTTGGGGAGGGACCTCTTATGGCTACACCTTC.

The chain joins TRBV2 to TRBJ2-1, with 13 nucleotides matching TRBD2. CDR1 is SNHLY, CDR2 FYNNEI, per germline. Trimming took 8 bases from V and 3 from J; bases not matched to a gene: 4. The CDR3 length is 15 residues. The CDR3 DNA reads as TGTGCCAGCGCGAGGACTAGCGGGGGCTACAATGAGCAGTTCTTC. Translated: CASARTSGGYNEQFF.

There are a few counts of this clonotype. The CDR3 nucleotides are TGCAGCGTAGGGGACTGGGGGAACACTGAAGCTTTCTTT. Translating it yields CSVGDWGNTEAFF. This rearrangement joins TRBV29-1 to TRBJ1-1; tentatively, D is TRBD1 (5 bases). V was clipped by 6 bases and J by 1 base, with 12 bases between them. Looked up from germline, CDR1 is SQVTM and CDR2 is ANQGSEA. The CDR3 has 13 residues.

This rearrangement joins TRBV30 to TRBJ2-1, with D perhaps matching TRBD1 or TRBD2 (6 bases each). The CDR3 contains 14 residues. Germline V gene sequence: CDR1 GTSNPN, CDR2 SVGIG (reference sequence). Trimming took off 2 bases at V and 9 bases at J, with 17 bases between the two ends. The CDR3 DNA sequence: TGTGCCTGGAGTCTCGGGGGCGCCGGGAGTGAGCAGTTCTTC. It codes for CAWSLGGAGSEQFF.

This chain joins TRBV12-3 or TRBV12-4 and TRBJ1-2, with D possibly TRBD1 on 5 matching bases. Trimming pared 5 bases from V and 8 bases from J, leaving 15 bases between. The CDR3 covers 13 residues. The chain's CDR3 is CASSNIWGRGYTF. The CDR3 DNA reads as TGTGCCAGCAGTAATATCTGGGGCAGAGGCTACACCTTC.

This clonotype showed up many times. V usage is TRBV7-9 and J usage is TRBJ2-1; D is possibly TRBD1 (6 bases). Trimming pared 5 bases from V and 7 bases from J, leaving 12 bases between. The CDR3 is 13 residues long. Germline V gene data show CDR1 as SEHNR and CDR2 as FQNEAQ (reference sequence). The DNA for the CDR3 is TGTGCCAGCAGCCAATACAGGGCTAATGAGCAGTTCTTC. Its translation: CASSQYRANEQFF.

The V call is TRBV7-9, the J call TRBJ1-2, with D unclear. CDR3 size: 13 residues. V gave up 4 bases and J gave up 1 base, with 7 bases separating them. The germline gives CDR1 SEHNR, CDR2 FQNEAQ (reference sequence). DNA of the CDR3: TGTGCCAGCAGCTACGGGAATAACTATGGCTACACCTTC. It yields the protein CASSYGNNYGYTF.

This clonotype showed up just a few times. The chain recombines TRBV20-1 with TRBJ2-7; the D gene is possibly TRBD1 (6 bases). Germline V gives CDR1 DFQATT, CDR2 SNEGSKA (reference sequence). The CDR3 has 13 amino acids. The CDR3 loop is CSVYRDNSYEQYF. DNA for the CDR3: TGCAGCGTATACCGGGACAACTCCTACGAGCAGTACTTC.